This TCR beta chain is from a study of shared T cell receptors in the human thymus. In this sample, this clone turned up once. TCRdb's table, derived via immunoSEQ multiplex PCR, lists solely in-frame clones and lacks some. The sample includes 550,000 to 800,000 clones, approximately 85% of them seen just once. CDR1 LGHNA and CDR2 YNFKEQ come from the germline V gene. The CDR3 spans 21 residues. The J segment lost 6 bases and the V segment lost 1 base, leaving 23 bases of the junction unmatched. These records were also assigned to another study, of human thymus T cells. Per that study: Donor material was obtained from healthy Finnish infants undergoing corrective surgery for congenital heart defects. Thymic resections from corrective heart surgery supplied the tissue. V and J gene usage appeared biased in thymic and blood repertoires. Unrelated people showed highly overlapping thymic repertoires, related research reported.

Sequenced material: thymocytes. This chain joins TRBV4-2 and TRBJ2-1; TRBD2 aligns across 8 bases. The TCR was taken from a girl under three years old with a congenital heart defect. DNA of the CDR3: TGTGCCAGCAGCCAAGCTGCCGAGGTTAGCGGGGTGGCTTTCTTCCCCAATGAGCAGTTCTTC. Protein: CASSQAAEVSGVAFFPNEQFF.